This T cell receptor (beta chain) was profiled in a study of cytomegalovirus exposure and HLA in healthy donors. Donors likely had unrecorded immune exposures despite being nominally healthy when sampled. The study ran its PCR with 60 Vbeta and 13 Jbeta primers. TCRdb's table, derived via immunoSEQ multiplex PCR, lists solely in-frame clones and lacks some. The sample carries 130,000 to 150,000 clones, roughly 80% recorded once. This clone has a single count. What it binds is unknown. General study findings and limits: In a later analysis, the majority of CMV-associated beta chains seemingly showed HLA restriction.

The receptor's source is a man in his forties or fifties in good health and CMV-seropositive. The sequenced sample was PBMCs.

The CDR3 DNA follows: TGTGCCAGCAGCTTGGCCAGTGGGCGCGAGACCCAGTACTTC. This gives the protein CASSLASGRETQYF. The chain combines TRBV5-6 with TRBJ2-5; D is ambiguous. CDR1 is SGHDT, CDR2 YYEEEE, per germline. V dropped 0 bases and J dropped 5 bases, with 11 bases sitting between them. This CDR3 spans 14 amino acids.